The 22 T cell receptor beta chains below all came from one sample that was sequenced in a study of cytomegalovirus exposure and HLA in healthy donors. The method was immunoSEQ multiplex PCR; TCRdb's version includes in-frame clones alone and lacks a portion of them. The table lists approximately 240,000 clones, around nine tenths of them singletons. The specimen was PBMCs. The source is a woman younger than 35 in good health and CMV-seronegative.

J is TRBJ2-4 and V is TRBV6-6; D possibly corresponds to TRBD1 (6 bases). Trimming pared 4 bases from V and 3 bases from J, leaving 10 bases between. Germline values: CDR1 MNHNY, CDR2 SVGAGI (reference sequence). The CDR3 contains 14 residues. CDR3 residues: CASSSTGSKNIQYF. The CDR3 nucleotides are TGTGCCAGCAGTTCTACAGGGAGCAAAAACATTCAGTACTTC.

The V call is TRBV7-3, the J call TRBJ2-2; D call uncertain. Trimming removed 5 bases from V and 3 bases from J, with 7 bases in between. CDR3 size: 13 residues. Per the germline V gene, CDR1 is SGHTA and CDR2 is FQGTGA. The CDR3 DNA reads TGTGCCAGCAGCCCAGGCGACACCGGGGAGCTGTTTTTT. Translating it yields CASSPGDTGELFF.

The V call is TRBV4-1, the J call TRBJ1-2; D not resolved. There are 16 residues in the CDR3. Germline V gene sequence: CDR1 MGHRA, CDR2 YSYEKL. The V end was cut by 2 bases, the J end by 4 bases, with 17 bases between. This CDR3 reads CASSQPRRGSSYGYTF. The CDR3 DNA follows: TGCGCCAGCAGCCAACCGAGGCGTGGGTCCTCCTATGGCTACACCTTC.

The rearrangement uses TRBV27 and TRBJ2-7; 7 positions agree with TRBD1. Germline CDR1 and CDR2: MNHEY and SMNVEV (reference sequence). CDR3 length: 14 residues. Trimming took 6 bases from V and 5 from J; bases not matched to a gene: 10. CDR3 residues: CASRPGQPWDEQYF. DNA of the CDR3: TGTGCCAGCAGGCCGGGACAGCCCTGGGACGAGCAGTACTTC.

The gene calls are TRBV30 and TRBJ2-5, with 8 bases that match TRBD1. Trimming removed 1 base from V and 5 bases from J; junction bases left unmatched: 15. Germline lookup yields CDR1 GTSNPN and CDR2 SVGIG (reference sequence). The CDR3 length is 17 residues. The CDR3 loop is CAWSAIGTRGRGETQYF. The CDR3 DNA reads TGTGCCTGGAGTGCAATCGGTACCAGGGGGCGCGGGGAGACCCAGTACTTC.

J is TRBJ2-1 and V is TRBV11-3; D is perhaps TRBD2 (5 bases). The germline CDR1 and CDR2 sequences are SGHNT and YENEEA. Deletions cut 5 bases from V and 9 bases from J, with 14 bases between. This CDR3 has 13 residues. The CDR3 nucleotides read TGTGCCAGCAGCCCCTCCAGCGGCGGTGAGCAGTTCTTC. The encoded protein is CASSPSSGGEQFF.

The V and J genes are TRBV5-4 and TRBJ2-2; weak D call: TRBD1 (6 bases). The length of the CDR3 is 13 residues. Between the trimmed V and J ends, which lost 1 base and 5 bases, there was a span of 6 bases. The germline V gene has CDR1 SGHNT and CDR2 YYREEE (reference sequence). This CDR3 is CASSLTGTGELFF. CDR3 coding DNA: TGTGCCAGCAGCTTGACAGGGACCGGGGAGCTGTTTTTT.

The chain links TRBV29-1 to TRBJ1-1, with 8 nucleotides matching TRBD1. Germline V gives CDR1 SQVTM, CDR2 ANQGSEA. The CDR3 runs 13 residues. V lost 6 bases to trimming and J lost 6 bases; unmatched junction nucleotides: 9. CDR3 amino acids: CSVNRGYGSEAFF. The CDR3 DNA sequence: TGCAGCGTAAACAGGGGGTATGGGTCTGAAGCTTTCTTT.

J is TRBJ1-3 and V is TRBV2; possible D gene TRBD1, 6 bases. CDR1 and CDR2 (germline): SNHLY, FYNNEI. CDR3 length: 15 amino acids. The V end was cut by 6 bases, the J end by 4 bases, with 16 bases between. The CDR3 region is CASRETGSSGNTIYF. For the CDR3, the DNA is TGTGCCAGCAGGGAGACAGGAAGCTCCGGAAACACCATATATTTT.

The chain has TRBV19 and TRBJ2-7; no clear D gene. The length of the CDR3 is 16 residues. V lost 3 bases, J lost 5 bases, and 20 bases lay in between. CDR1 is LNHDA and CDR2 is SQIVND in the germline V gene (reference sequence). In DNA, the CDR3 is TGTGCCAGTAGTATCGGCCGGAGCCTGGCAATGGACGAGCAGTACTTC. Its protein product is CASSIGRSLAMDEQYF.

The V and J genes are TRBV10-1 and TRBJ2-1, with TRBD1 matching 10 bases. The V gene's germline CDR1 is WNHNN and CDR2 SYGVQD (reference sequence). This CDR3 has 16 amino acids. J gave up 5 bases and V 5 bases, and 9 bases lay outside the gene matches. CDR3 coding DNA: TGCGCCAGCAGTAGGGACAGGGGTTTGGACGACAATGAGCAGTTCTTC. Amino acid sequence: CASSRDRGLDDNEQFF.

The chain combines TRBV5-4 with TRBJ2-2, with D unresolved. V shed 2 bases and J shed 2 bases, with 7 bases lying between them. The CDR3 contains 14 residues. Germline V gives CDR1 SGHNT, CDR2 YYREEE (reference sequence). This CDR3 is CASSFELNTGELFF. CDR3 sequence (DNA): TGTGCCAGCAGCTTCGAACTTAACACCGGGGAGCTGTTTTTT.

The chain couples TRBV6-4 to TRBJ1-5, with 9 bases lining up with TRBD1. V shed 8 bases and J 9 bases; nucleotides not matched to a gene: 14. Per the germline V gene, CDR1 is MRHNA and CDR2 is SNTAGT. The CDR3 is 15 residues long. The CDR3 DNA is TGTGCCAGCCATGGGACAGGGAATCCCCTTGGGCCCCAGCATTTT. Protein: CASHGTGNPLGPQHF.

Only one count was recorded for this clone. Compared with germline, one end of the junction differs, possibly owing to a read error. The genes are TRBV7-7 and TRBJ1-3, with D hard to call. Germline V gives CDR1 SSHAT, CDR2 FNYEAQ (reference sequence). The CDR3 covers 15 residues. CDR3 DNA sequence: TGTGCTAGCAGCTTAGGACTAGGAGCCGGAAACACCATATATTTT. This sequence encodes CASSLGLGAGNTIYF.

The rearrangement links TRBV5-1 to TRBJ1-1, with a possible D match to TRBD1 (5 bases). Trimming took 2 bases from V and 1 from J, leaving 6 bases between them. CDR3 length: 13 amino acids. The germline V gene has CDR1 SGHRS and CDR2 YFSETQ. CDR3 amino acids: CASSFDRNTEAFF. The CDR3 DNA reads TGCGCCAGCAGCTTTGACAGGAACACTGAAGCTTTCTTT.

The genes are TRBV5-1 and TRBJ1-3, with a tentative D call TRBD1 (6 bases). Germline CDR1 SGHRS, CDR2 YFSETQ. The CDR3 spans 13 residues. V was pared by 4 bases and J by 2 bases, with 7 bases between. The DNA of the CDR3 is TGCGCCAGCAGCCCAGGGGCTGGAAACACCATATATTTT. Translated, it gives CASSPGAGNTIYF.

This chain links TRBV19 with TRBJ2-3, with a weak D call TRBD1 (5 bases). Germline V gene lookup returns CDR1 LNHDA and CDR2 SQIVND (reference sequence). The CDR3 is 13 amino acids. Deletions cut 4 bases from V and 9 bases from J, with 14 bases between. The CDR3 spells CASSTDRGSTQYF. In nucleotides, the CDR3 is TGTGCCAGTAGTACTGACAGAGGCTCCACGCAGTATTTT.

This clone has just one count. The chain is built from TRBV5-6 and TRBJ2-1, with 12 bases that match TRBD2. J was trimmed by 9 bases and V by 7 bases; bases with no gene match: 8. The CDR3 consists of 14 residues. Looked up from germline, CDR1 is SGHDT and CDR2 is YYEEEE. CDR3 DNA: TGTGCCAGCCGAGAACTAGCGGGAGGTCTTGAGCAGTTCTTC. Protein: CASRELAGGLEQFF.

The chain employs TRBV5-1 and TRBJ2-1; tentative D call: TRBD1 (6 bases). The germline CDR1 and CDR2 sequences are SGHRS and YFSETQ. This CDR3 is built from 15 residues. V lost 4 bases to trimming and J lost 1 base, with 12 bases between them. The CDR3 spells CASSLSQGSYNEQFF. Written as DNA, the CDR3 is TGCGCCAGCAGCCTATCTCAGGGGTCCTACAATGAGCAGTTCTTC.

The chain couples TRBV9 to TRBJ1-5; D ambiguous. The CDR3 covers 15 residues. CDR1 is SGDLS, CDR2 YYNGEE, per germline. The ends were cut back, 2 bases at V and 5 bases at J, with 14 bases in the middle. The CDR3 protein is CASSVGGRGDQPQHF. The CDR3 bases are TGTGCCAGCAGCGTCGGAGGGAGAGGCGATCAGCCCCAGCATTTT.

CDR3 nucleotide sequence: TGTGCCAGCAGCTTAGGAGGAAGCAATCAGCCCCAGCATTTT. It encodes CASSLGGSNQPQHF. The chain recombines TRBV11-3 with TRBJ1-5; no clear D. Trimming removed 1 base at V and 1 base at J, with 5 bases between. The length of the CDR3 is 14 residues. CDR1 is SGHNT and CDR2 is YENEEA in the germline V gene.

V gene TRBV5-5 combines with J gene TRBJ1-2; D not certain. CDR1 and CDR2 from the germline V gene are SGHKS and YYEKEE (reference sequence). V was shortened by 6 bases and J by 4 bases, with 13 bases between the two germline ends. This CDR3 is 13 amino acids long. This CDR3 reads CASMVAHTYGYTF. In nucleotides, the CDR3 is TGTGCCAGCATGGTAGCACATACCTATGGCTACACCTTC.